These 22 T cell receptor beta chains share one sample of origin, sequenced in a study of human T cells and chemical hapten exposure. TCRdb itself ran the RACE reads through MiXCR, one entry per CDR3 protein. The sample records roughly 80,000 distinct CDR3 sequences, 11% to 15% being singletons. Time point specified: pre-sensitization, week 0. Treatment given: therapeutic diphenylcyclopropenone sensitization with weekly scalp DPC. The material sequenced was whole blood, taken in connection with sensitization to the hapten diphenylcyclopropenone (DPC). The source is a woman between 45 and 65 years old with alopecia areata. Some clones in this sample may be carry-over from other donors' samples.

This clonotype was counted only a few times. The chain uses TRBV5-1 and TRBJ2-1, with 12 bases aligning to TRBD2. V was clipped by 0 bases and J by 8 bases; unmatched bases: 9. Germline-derived CDR1 and CDR2 are SGHRS and YFSETQ. CDR3 length: 17 residues. The CDR3 is CASSLGWSTSGSYEQFF. The CDR3 region has the DNA TGCGCCAGCAGCTTGGGGTGGTCGACTAGCGGGAGCTATGAGCAGTTCTTC.

This chain uses TRBV7-9 with TRBJ2-5; TRBD2 aligns across 16 bases. Germline CDR1 reads SEHNR; CDR2 reads FQNEAQ (reference sequence). CDR3 length equals 16 residues. J lost 5 bases, V lost 5 bases, and 5 bases had no gene match. The CDR3 region is CASSPGLAGGHETQYF. CDR3 nucleotide sequence: TGTGCCAGCAGCCCGGGACTAGCGGGAGGGCATGAGACCCAGTACTTC.

As DNA, the CDR3 is TGTGCCAGCAGTTACTCGGCAGGGGCCACAGATACGCAGTATTTT. Amino acids: CASSYSAGATDTQYF. The chain carries TRBV6-5 and TRBJ2-3; TRBD1 might be the D (6 bases). The ends were cut back, 0 bases at V and 2 bases at J, with 9 bases in the middle. The CDR3 has 15 residues. CDR1 and CDR2 (germline): MNHEY, SVGAGI.

This clonotype has just a few counts. The rearrangement links TRBV28 to TRBJ1-5, with 8 bases fitting TRBD1. Germline CDR1 and CDR2: MDHEN and SYDVKM. The CDR3 covers 18 residues. V was clipped by 8 bases and J by 6 bases; unmatched bases: 21. CDR3: CASSTPSAQGGLSQPQHF. In DNA, the CDR3 is TGTGCCAGCTCGACCCCATCCGCACAGGGGGGTTTGAGTCAGCCCCAGCATTTT.

This clonotype was seen a few times. V and J are TRBV12-3 or TRBV12-4 and TRBJ1-6; TRBD1 is a possible D gene (6 bases). The CDR3 runs 14 residues. V lost 5 bases and J lost 8, with 13 bases in between. The CDR3 DNA follows: TGTGCCAGCAGTCCCCAGGGGCCTTATTCACCCCTCCACTTT. It is translated as CASSPQGPYSPLHF.

The table lists this clonotype with a few counts. CDR3 nucleotide sequence: TGCGCCAGCAGCTTGGACGGACTCGCCGGGAAGACCCAGTACTTC. Encoded protein: CASSLDGLAGKTQYF. The V and J genes are TRBV5-1 and TRBJ2-5; a possible D gene is TRBD2 (5 bases). Trimming removed 0 bases at V and 6 bases at J, with 15 bases between. This CDR3 is built from 15 residues. Germline lookup yields CDR1 SGHRS and CDR2 YFSETQ. The full variable domain, its missing parts supplied by reference TRBV5-1 and TRBJ2-5, is KAGVTQTPRYLIKTRGQQVTLSCSPISGHRSVSWYQQTPGQGLQFLFEYFSETQRNKGNFPGRFSGRQFSNSRSEMNVSTLELGDSALYLCASSLDGLAGKTQYFGPGTRLLVL.

This clonotype showed up many times. This chain uses TRBV11-2 with TRBJ1-5; D perhaps matches TRBD1 (5 bases). Germline lookup yields CDR1 SGHAT and CDR2 FQNNGV. V was cut by 5 bases and J by 3 bases, with 14 bases left in between. The CDR3 length is 15 residues. DNA for the CDR3: TGTGCCAGCAGCCCGTGGGCAGGGATCAATCAGCCCCAGCATTTT. Its protein product is CASSPWAGINQPQHF.

This clonotype was seen at least ten times. The genes are TRBV11-2 and TRBJ2-7; D remains ambiguous. The CDR3 runs to 14 residues. The germline V and J ends were trimmed by 3 bases and 3 bases, with 12 bases remaining between them. The germline V gene has CDR1 SGHAT and CDR2 FQNNGV. This CDR3 reads CASSFSQSGYEQYF. CDR3 bases: TGTGCCAGCAGCTTTAGCCAGTCTGGCTACGAGCAGTACTTC.

This clonotype was detected only a few times. The rearrangement links TRBV11-2 to TRBJ2-3; 7 bases line up with TRBD2. CDR1 and CDR2 from the germline V gene are SGHAT and FQNNGV. Trimming at V came to 7 bases and at J to 5 bases, leaving 6 bases not matched to a gene. The CDR3 spans 13 residues. The CDR3 bases are TGTGCCAGCAATAGGGGCGGGAGAGATACGCAGTATTTT. It is translated as CASNRGGRDTQYF.

This sequence joins TRBV27 and TRBJ2-2, with TRBD2 identical over 11 bases. CDR1 and CDR2 (germline): MNHEY, SMNVEV (reference sequence). Unmatched junction bases numbered 12, after V lost 3 bases and J lost 6 bases. The CDR3 consists of 18 residues. This chain's CDR3 is CASSFRLAGHSTAGELFF. In DNA, the CDR3 is TGTGCCAGCAGTTTCCGACTAGCGGGACACAGCACTGCCGGGGAGCTGTTTTTT.

This chain joins TRBV28 and TRBJ1-1; 11 positions match TRBD1. J gave up 3 bases and V 11 bases, and 5 bases lay outside the gene matches. The CDR3 is 13 amino acids. CDR1 is MDHEN, CDR2 SYDVKM, per germline. The CDR3 DNA reads TGTGCCGCATGGGACAGGGGGTACACTGAAGCTTTCTTT. It is translated as CAAWDRGYTEAFF.

The chain combines TRBV5-8 with TRBJ1-2, with D maybe TRBD1 (5 bases). The germline gives CDR1 SGHTS, CDR2 YDEGEE. This CDR3 region has 15 residues. Trimming cost V 3 bases and J 0 bases, with 12 bases left between them. CDR3 sequence (DNA): TGTGCCAGCAGCTCCCCTGGGACGGCTAACTATGGCTACACCTTC. Translating it yields CASSSPGTANYGYTF.

This clonotype showed up just once. This chain uses TRBV5-1 with TRBJ2-6; D ambiguous. V lost 2 bases to trimming and J lost 0 bases, with 3 bases between them. Germline V gene data show CDR1 as SGHRS and CDR2 as YFSETQ. The CDR3 is 14 amino acids. CDR3 coding DNA: TGCGCCAGCAGCTTCGACTCTGGGGCCAACGTCCTGACTTTC. This codes for CASSFDSGANVLTF.

This clonotype was seen a few times. The V gene is TRBV2, the J gene TRBJ1-5; possible D gene TRBD1, 6 bases. The length of the CDR3 is 15 residues. Germline CDR1 is SNHLY and CDR2 is FYNNEI. V was clipped by 1 base and J by 4 bases, with 11 bases between them. CDR3 coding DNA: TGTGCCAGCAGTGAAGACGGGACACCAAATCAGCCCCAGCATTTT. Its protein is CASSEDGTPNQPQHF.

The CDR3 DNA reads as TGTGCCAGCAGCCAAGAACAGGTCACTGAAGCTTTCTTT. Amino acid sequence: CASSQEQVTEAFF. The gene calls are TRBV3-1 and TRBJ1-1, with D tentatively TRBD1 (5 bases). CDR1 is LGHDT and CDR2 is YNNKEL in the germline V gene (reference sequence). V was clipped by 0 bases and J by 4 bases, with 6 bases between them. This CDR3 is built from 13 residues.

In this sample, this clonotype turned up many times. This rearrangement joins TRBV28 to TRBJ1-5; no definite D call. CDR1 and CDR2 from the germline V gene are MDHEN and SYDVKM. The CDR3 has 16 amino acids. The ends were cut back, 5 bases at V and 9 bases at J, with 23 bases in the middle. This chain's CDR3 is CASSTTSGPQPWPQHF. The CDR3 coding sequence is TGTGCCAGCAGTACTACCTCCGGGCCCCAACCTTGGCCCCAGCATTTT.

This chain joins TRBV12-3 or TRBV12-4 and TRBJ2-1; 8 nucleotides agree with TRBD2. The CDR3 has 14 residues. With V trimmed by 5 bases and J by 11 bases, 11 bases remained unmatched. This CDR3 reads CASSPAGLESQQFF. The DNA of the CDR3 is TGTGCCAGCAGTCCCGCGGGACTAGAATCCCAGCAGTTCTTC.

This clonotype was seen only a few times. The chain has TRBV5-1 and TRBJ2-1, with 8 bases aligning to TRBD2. Trimming removed 4 bases from V and 6 bases from J; junction bases left unmatched: 12. CDR1 SGHRS and CDR2 YFSETQ come from the germline V gene. The CDR3 length is 16 residues. CDR3 protein: CASSPPGREESNEQFF. CDR3 DNA sequence: TGCGCCAGCAGCCCTCCCGGGAGGGAGGAAAGCAATGAGCAGTTCTTC.

This clonotype came up a few times. The chain links TRBV7-2 to TRBJ1-5; D is possibly TRBD1 (6 bases). The V end lost 5 bases, the J end lost 7 bases, and 12 bases lay between the germline ends. The germline V gene has CDR1 SGHTA and CDR2 FQGNSA. CDR3 size: 13 residues. The chain's CDR3 is CASSGKGGQPQHF. The CDR3, as DNA: TGTGCCAGCAGCGGTAAAGGGGGGCAGCCCCAGCATTTT.

This clonotype has a handful of counts. J is TRBJ2-4 and V is TRBV12-3 or TRBV12-4, with TRBD2 as a possible D gene (5 bases). V was pared by 3 bases and J by 0 bases, with 18 bases between. The CDR3 length is 18 residues. In DNA form, the CDR3 reads TGTGCCAGCAGTTTTGGTTTTTCGGAGCGGCTAGCCAAAAACATTCAGTACTTC. Protein product: CASSFGFSERLAKNIQYF.

This clonotype has just a few counts. The J gene is TRBJ2-2, the V gene TRBV29-1; TRBD2 matches 10 bases. This CDR3 comprises 14 residues. V dropped 8 bases and J dropped 4; count of bases not matched to a gene: 7. The germline gives CDR1 SQVTM, CDR2 ANQGSEA. CDR3 sequence reads: CSLHGTSATGELFF. The CDR3, as DNA: TGCAGCCTCCACGGGACTAGCGCCACCGGGGAGCTGTTTTTT.

This clonotype was seen more than once but under ten times. The chain uses TRBV20-1 and TRBJ2-7; D might be TRBD2 (6 bases). Germline V gene lookup returns CDR1 DFQATT and CDR2 SNEGSKA (reference sequence). The CDR3 has 15 residues. V lost 5 bases, J lost 4 bases, and 21 bases lay in between. CDR3 nucleotide sequence: TGCAGTGCTGTCCCTCGGACGGGAGAGGGGTACGAGCAGTACTTC. This sequence encodes CSAVPRTGEGYEQYF.